The source of this T cell receptor (beta chain) is a study of cytomegalovirus exposure and HLA in healthy donors. Findings and caveats of the study: A reported reduction in N-insertions relative to the 666-donor mean was seen in an Asian-associated ancestry cluster in a later analysis. Based on reports, TCR beta sequences accurately predicted HLA-A and HLA-B alleles for most subjects.

Germline CDR1 is PRHDT and CDR2 is FYEKMQ (reference sequence). With 5 bases clipped from V and 2 bases from J, the junction kept 8 bases outside the gene matches. This CDR3 contains 15 residues. Comment on this clone: Antigen specificity is unknown.

It was with 60 Vbeta and 13 Jbeta primers that the PCR ran. Per the study methods: Around 11 million shared chains were among some 75 million unique TCR beta chains counted in a later analysis. The protocol was immunoSEQ multiplex PCR, while the TCRdb copy is restricted to in-frame clones and leaves out a portion. The V and J calls and clone size are taken from that table; D and trimming were inferred from the DNA. Of 140,000 to 150,000 clones detected, over 60% appear once; the ten largest clones hold about 13%. The sequence was collected from a middle-aged man in good health and CMV-seropositive. Sequencing was carried out using PBMCs. The rearrangement links TRBV13 to TRBJ2-5; 7 bases line up with TRBD2. CDR3 loop: CASSPSGAVQETQYF. The CDR3, as DNA: TGTGCCAGCAGCCCTAGCGGAGCGGTACAAGAGACCCAGTACTTC.